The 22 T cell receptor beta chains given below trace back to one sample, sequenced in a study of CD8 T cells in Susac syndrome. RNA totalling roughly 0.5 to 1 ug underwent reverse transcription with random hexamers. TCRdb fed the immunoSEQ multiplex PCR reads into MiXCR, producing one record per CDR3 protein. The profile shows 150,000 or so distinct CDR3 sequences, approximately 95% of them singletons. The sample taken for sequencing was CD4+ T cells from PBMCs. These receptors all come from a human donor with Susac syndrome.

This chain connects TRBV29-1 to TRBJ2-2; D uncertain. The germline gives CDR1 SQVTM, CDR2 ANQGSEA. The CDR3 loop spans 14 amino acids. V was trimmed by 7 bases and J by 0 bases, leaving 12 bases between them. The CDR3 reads CSARTTTNTGELFF. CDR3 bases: TGCAGCGCGAGGACCACTACGAACACCGGGGAGCTGTTTTTT.

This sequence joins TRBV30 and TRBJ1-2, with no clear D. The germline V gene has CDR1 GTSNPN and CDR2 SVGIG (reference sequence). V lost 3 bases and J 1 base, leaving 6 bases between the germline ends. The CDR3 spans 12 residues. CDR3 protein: CAWRVDNYGYTF. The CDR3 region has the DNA TGTGCCTGGAGGGTGGATAACTATGGCTACACCTTC.

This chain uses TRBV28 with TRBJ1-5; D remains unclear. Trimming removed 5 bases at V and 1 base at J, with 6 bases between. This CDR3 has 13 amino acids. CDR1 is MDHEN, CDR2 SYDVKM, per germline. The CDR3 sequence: CASSPTSNQPQHF. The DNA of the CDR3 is TGTGCCAGCAGTCCCACAAGCAATCAGCCCCAGCATTTT.

The CDR3 bases are TGTGCCTGGCAACAGGGGACCCGACGTGGCTACACCTTC. It encodes CAWQQGTRRGYTF. The genes are TRBV30 and TRBJ1-2; 7 bases are shared with TRBD1. CDR1 GTSNPN and CDR2 SVGIG come from the germline V gene (reference sequence). V lost 5 bases to trimming and J lost 7 bases; unmatched junction nucleotides: 10. The CDR3 totals 13 residues. Full variable domain (remainder filled in from reference TRBV30 and TRBJ1-2): SQTIHQWPATLVQPVGSPLSLECTVEGTSNPNLYWYRQAAGRGLQLLFYSVGIGQISSEVPQNLSASRPQDRQFILSSKKLLLSDSGFYLCAWQQGTRRGYTFGSGTRLTVV.

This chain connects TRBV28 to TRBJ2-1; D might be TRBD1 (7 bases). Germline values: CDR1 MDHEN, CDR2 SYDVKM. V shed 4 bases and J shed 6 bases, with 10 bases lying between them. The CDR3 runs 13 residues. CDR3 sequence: CASSSGGINEQFF. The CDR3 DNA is TGTGCCAGCAGTTCAGGGGGGATCAATGAGCAGTTCTTC.

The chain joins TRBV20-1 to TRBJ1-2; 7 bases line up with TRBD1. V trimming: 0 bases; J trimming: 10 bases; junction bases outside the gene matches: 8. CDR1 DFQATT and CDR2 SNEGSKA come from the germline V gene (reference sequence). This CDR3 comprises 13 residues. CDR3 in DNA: TGCAGTGCTAGAGATTGGGACAGACTATCCTACACCTTC. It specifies CSARDWDRLSYTF.

In DNA form, the CDR3 reads TGCAGTCCCAAGGGCGATACGCAGTATTTT. This sequence encodes CSPKGDTQYF. The V call is TRBV20-1, the J call TRBJ2-3; the D is unclear. From germline, CDR1 is DFQATT and CDR2 SNEGSKA (reference sequence). This CDR3 is 10 amino acids long. Trimming stripped 8 bases from V and 6 bases from J, with 9 bases between.

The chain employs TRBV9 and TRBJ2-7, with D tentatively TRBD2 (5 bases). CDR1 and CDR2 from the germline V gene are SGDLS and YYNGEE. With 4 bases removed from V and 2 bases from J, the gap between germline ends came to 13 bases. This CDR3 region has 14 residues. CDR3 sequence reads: CASSPRSGPYEQYF. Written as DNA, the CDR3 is TGTGCCAGCAGCCCCCGGAGCGGTCCCTACGAGCAGTACTTC.

CDR3 protein: CASSRQGRDEQYF. CDR3 in DNA: TGTGCCAGCAGTAGACAGGGTAGGGACGAGCAGTACTTC. This chain links TRBV25-1 with TRBJ2-7, with TRBD1 matching 7 bases. Germline assignment: CDR1 MGHDK and CDR2 SYGVNS. Trimming took 5 bases from V and 5 from J; bases not matched to a gene: 6. This CDR3 has 13 amino acids.

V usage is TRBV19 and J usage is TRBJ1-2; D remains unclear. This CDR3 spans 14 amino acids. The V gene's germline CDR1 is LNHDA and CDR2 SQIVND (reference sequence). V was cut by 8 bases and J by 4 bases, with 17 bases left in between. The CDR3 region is CASQEDREGYGYTF. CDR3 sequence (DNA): TGTGCCAGTCAAGAGGATCGAGAAGGCTATGGCTACACCTTC. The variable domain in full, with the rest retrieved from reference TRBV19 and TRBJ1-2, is DGGITQSPKYLFRKEGQNVTLSCEQNLNHDAMYWYRQDPGQGLRLIYYSQIVNDFQKGDIAEGYSVSREKKESFPLTVTSAQKNPTAFYLCASQEDREGYGYTFGSGTRLTVV.

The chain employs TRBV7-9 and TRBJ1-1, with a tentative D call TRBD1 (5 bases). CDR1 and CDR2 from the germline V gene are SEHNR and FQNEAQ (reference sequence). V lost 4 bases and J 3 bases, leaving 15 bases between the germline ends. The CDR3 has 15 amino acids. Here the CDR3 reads CASSYITGGHTEAFF. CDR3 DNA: TGTGCCAGCAGCTACATCACCGGGGGACACACTGAAGCTTTCTTT.

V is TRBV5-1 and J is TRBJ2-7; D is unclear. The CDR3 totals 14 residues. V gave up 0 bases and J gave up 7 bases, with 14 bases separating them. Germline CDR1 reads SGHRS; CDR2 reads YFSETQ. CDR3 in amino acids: CASSLGRVTEEQYF. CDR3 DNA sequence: TGCGCCAGCAGCTTGGGACGGGTTACAGAGGAGCAGTACTTC. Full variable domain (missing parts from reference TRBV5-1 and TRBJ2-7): KAGVTQTPRYLIKTRGQQVTLSCSPISGHRSVSWYQQTPGQGLQFLFEYFSETQRNKGNFPGRFSGRQFSNSRSEMNVSTLELGDSALYLCASSLGRVTEEQYFGPGTRLTVT.

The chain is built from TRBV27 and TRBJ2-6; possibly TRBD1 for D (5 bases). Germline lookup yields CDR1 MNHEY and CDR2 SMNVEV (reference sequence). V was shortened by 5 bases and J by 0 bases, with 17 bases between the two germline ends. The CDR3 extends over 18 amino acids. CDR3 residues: CASSLRVPLTSGANVLTF. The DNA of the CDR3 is TGTGCCAGCAGTCTCAGGGTCCCTCTTACCTCTGGGGCCAACGTCCTGACTTTC.

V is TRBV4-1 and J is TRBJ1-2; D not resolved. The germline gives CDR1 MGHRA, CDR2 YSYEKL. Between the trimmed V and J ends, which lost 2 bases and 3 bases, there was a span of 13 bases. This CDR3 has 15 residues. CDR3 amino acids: CASSQHQVADYGYTF. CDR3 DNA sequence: TGCGCCAGCAGCCAACACCAGGTGGCGGACTATGGCTACACCTTC.

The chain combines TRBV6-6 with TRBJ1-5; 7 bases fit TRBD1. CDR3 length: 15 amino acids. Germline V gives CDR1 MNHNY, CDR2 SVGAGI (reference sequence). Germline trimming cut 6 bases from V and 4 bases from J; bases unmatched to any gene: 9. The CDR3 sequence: CASREGAQVNQPQHF. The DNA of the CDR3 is TGTGCCAGCAGGGAGGGGGCGCAGGTAAATCAGCCCCAGCATTTT.

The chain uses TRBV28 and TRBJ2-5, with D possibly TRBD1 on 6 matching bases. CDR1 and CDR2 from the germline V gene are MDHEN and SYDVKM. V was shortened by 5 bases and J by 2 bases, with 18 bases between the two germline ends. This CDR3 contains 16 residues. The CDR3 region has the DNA TGTGCCAGCAGTCCTACCCGGGGAAGGGGGCAAGAGACCCAGTACTTC. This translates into CASSPTRGRGQETQYF.

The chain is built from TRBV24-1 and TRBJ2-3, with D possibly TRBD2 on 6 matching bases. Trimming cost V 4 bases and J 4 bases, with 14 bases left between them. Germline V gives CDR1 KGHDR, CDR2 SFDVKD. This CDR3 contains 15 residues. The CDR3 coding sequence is TGTGCCACCAGTGAGTCGGGACTCAGATCAGATACGCAGTATTTT. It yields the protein CATSESGLRSDTQYF.

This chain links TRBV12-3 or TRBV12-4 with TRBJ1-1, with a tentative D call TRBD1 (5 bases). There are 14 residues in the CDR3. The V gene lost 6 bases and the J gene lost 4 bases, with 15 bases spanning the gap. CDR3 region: CASSLISGTTEAFF. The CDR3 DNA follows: TGTGCCAGCAGCCTGATCTCAGGGACCACTGAAGCTTTCTTT.

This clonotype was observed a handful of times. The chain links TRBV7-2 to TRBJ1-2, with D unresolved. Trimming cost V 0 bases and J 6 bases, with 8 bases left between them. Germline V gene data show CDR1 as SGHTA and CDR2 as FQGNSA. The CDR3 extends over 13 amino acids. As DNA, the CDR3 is TGTGCCAGCAGCTTAGCTGGGAAGAATGGCTACACCTTC. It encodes CASSLAGKNGYTF.

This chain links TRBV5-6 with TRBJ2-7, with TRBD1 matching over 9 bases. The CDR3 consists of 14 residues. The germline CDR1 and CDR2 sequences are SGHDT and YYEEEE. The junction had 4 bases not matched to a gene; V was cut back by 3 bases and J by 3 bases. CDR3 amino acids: CASSSPGQGYEQYF. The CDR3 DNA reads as TGTGCCAGCAGCTCCCCGGGACAGGGCTACGAGCAGTACTTC.

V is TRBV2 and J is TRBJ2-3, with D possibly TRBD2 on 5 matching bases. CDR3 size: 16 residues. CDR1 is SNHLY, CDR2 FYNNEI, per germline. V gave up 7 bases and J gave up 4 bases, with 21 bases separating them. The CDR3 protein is CASISLERHVSDTQYF. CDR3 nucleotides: TGTGCCAGCATCTCACTAGAGAGGCACGTGTCAGATACGCAGTATTTT.

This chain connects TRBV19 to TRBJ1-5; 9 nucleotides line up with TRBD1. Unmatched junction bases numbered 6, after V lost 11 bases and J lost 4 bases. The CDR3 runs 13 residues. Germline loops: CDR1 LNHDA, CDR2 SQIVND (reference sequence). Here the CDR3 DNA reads TGTGCCGCCAGGGACAGGGATAATCAGCCCCAGCATTTT. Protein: CAARDRDNQPQHF.